Below, 14 T cell receptor beta chains from the same sample are listed, as sequenced in a study of TIL therapy for anti-PD-1-resistant metastatic lung cancer. The immunoSEQ assay was v3. The data were produced by immunoSEQ multiplex PCR, yet TCRdb's version contains in-frame clones alone and is incomplete. The sample shows more than 45,000 clones, around 90% of them seen only once. Time point denoted: pre-treatment sample, taken before nivolumab and TIL therapy. Sequencing used blood, obtained at baseline. All receptors come from a person between 30 and 80 years old with non-small cell lung cancer.

The chain carries TRBV28 and TRBJ1-5; TRBD1 aligns across 7 bases. The CDR3 is 15 residues long. V lost 2 bases to trimming and J lost 7 bases; unmatched junction nucleotides: 8. Germline-derived CDR1 and CDR2 are MDHEN and SYDVKM. The DNA for the CDR3 is TGTGCCAGCAGTTTAACAGGGGCGCAAGGACAGCCCCAGCATTTT. This codes for CASSLTGAQGQPQHF.

The V and J genes are TRBV5-6 and TRBJ1-5; 9 nucleotides agree with TRBD1. The CDR3 contains 14 residues. Looked up from germline, CDR1 is SGHDT and CDR2 is YYEEEE. Unmatched junction bases numbered 7, after V lost 4 bases and J lost 8 bases. CDR3 amino acids: CASSQGQGMEPQHF. CDR3 DNA: TGTGCCAGCAGCCAGGGACAGGGAATGGAGCCCCAGCATTTT.

The chain employs TRBV12-3 or TRBV12-4 and TRBJ1-6; tentative D call: TRBD1 (5 bases). V was cut by 3 bases and J by 10 bases, with 10 bases left in between. This CDR3 has 13 residues. Here the CDR3 reads CASSLGGNSPLHF. CDR3 in DNA: TGTGCCAGCAGTTTGGGGGGGAACTCACCCCTCCACTTT.

The chain joins TRBV5-6 to TRBJ2-7; D call uncertain. There are 13 residues in the CDR3. Germline V gene sequence: CDR1 SGHDT, CDR2 YYEEEE. V was clipped by 3 bases and J by 3 bases, with 10 bases between them. CDR3 sequence: CASSSGRNYEQYF. CDR3 nucleotides: TGTGCCAGCAGCTCGGGTCGTAACTACGAGCAGTACTTC.

The rearrangement uses TRBV10-2 and TRBJ2-1; D is ambiguous. The germline V gene has CDR1 WSHSY and CDR2 SAAADI. The CDR3 consists of 14 residues. V lost 3 bases, J lost 2 bases, and 8 bases lay in between. The CDR3 protein is CASSDIGTYNEQFF. The CDR3 nucleotides are TGCGCCAGCAGTGACATAGGTACCTACAATGAGCAGTTCTTC.

The chain joins TRBV28 to TRBJ2-7; 12 nucleotides line up with TRBD2. Germline V CDR1 and CDR2: MDHEN, SYDVKM. The CDR3 is 13 amino acids. J was trimmed by 5 bases and V by 8 bases; bases with no gene match: 4. CDR3 nucleotides: TGTGCCAGCGAAAGGACTAGCGGGAACGAGCAGTACTTC. Translated, it gives CASERTSGNEQYF. The whole variable domain, filled in from reference TRBV28 and TRBJ2-7, reads DVKVTQSSRYLVKRTGEKVFLECVQDMDHENMFWYRQDPGLGLRLIYFSYDVKMKEKGDIPEGYSVSREKKERFSLILESASTNQTSMYLCASERTSGNEQYFGPGTRLTVT.

This chain links TRBV12-3 or TRBV12-4 with TRBJ1-1; no clear D. This CDR3 contains 13 residues. V dropped 2 bases and J dropped 1 base, with 5 bases sitting between them. CDR3 residues: CASSLSPNTEAFF. Written as DNA, the CDR3 is TGTGCCAGCAGTTTAAGTCCGAACACTGAAGCTTTCTTT.

The sample holds a few counts of this clone. V and J are TRBV6-6 and TRBJ1-2, with TRBD1 matching 8 bases. V dropped 6 bases and J dropped 8; count of bases not matched to a gene: 8. The V gene's germline CDR1 is MNHNY and CDR2 SVGAGI (reference sequence). The CDR3 runs 13 residues. CDR3 region: CASSPQGAQGYTF. Here the CDR3 DNA reads TGTGCCAGCAGCCCTCAGGGGGCGCAAGGCTACACCTTC.

The chain joins TRBV7-9 to TRBJ1-2; no clear D gene. CDR1 SEHNR and CDR2 FQNEAQ come from the germline V gene (reference sequence). The CDR3 runs 13 residues. Trimming took 5 bases from V and 8 from J, leaving 15 bases between them. In DNA form, the CDR3 reads TGTGCCAGCAGCCCCCTGGAGGGCTGGGGCTACACCTTC. Translated, it gives CASSPLEGWGYTF.

V gene TRBV7-6 combines with J gene TRBJ2-7; 13 bases are a match to TRBD2. The V and J ends lost 5 bases and 4 bases, in that order; junction bases with no gene match: 8. In germline, CDR1 is SGHVS, CDR2 FNYEAQ. The CDR3 is 16 amino acids. In DNA form, the CDR3 reads TGTGCCAGCAGCCTCAGGGGGACTAGCGGGATGTACGAGCAGTACTTC. Translating gives CASSLRGTSGMYEQYF.

The chain couples TRBV4-1 to TRBJ1-3; D uncertain. Trimming took 1 base from V and 4 from J, leaving 14 bases between them. Germline CDR1 is MGHRA and CDR2 is YSYEKL. The CDR3 runs to 16 residues. The CDR3 DNA reads as TGCGCCAGCAGCCAAGGTTTTCTGCGGGAAGGAAACACCATATATTTT. Amino acids: CASSQGFLREGNTIYF.

This clone was observed a few times. The chain combines TRBV11-2 with TRBJ1-6; D is uncertain. Germline V lookup: CDR1 SGHAT, CDR2 FQNNGV. CDR3 length: 16 amino acids. Trimming stripped 5 bases from V and 4 bases from J, with 15 bases between. The CDR3 DNA is TGTGCCAGCAGCCACCCCGATCAGTCATATAATTCACCCCTCCACTTT. Translated, it gives CASSHPDQSYNSPLHF.

The chain recombines TRBV5-1 with TRBJ2-2; 7 bases match TRBD2. The CDR3 length is 16 residues. Germline trimming cut 0 bases from V and 4 bases from J; bases unmatched to any gene: 6. From germline, CDR1 is SGHRS and CDR2 YFSETQ. The CDR3 region has the DNA TGCGCCAGCAGCTTGGCCGGCAGGGAGGGCACCGGGGAGCTGTTTTTT. As protein: CASSLAGREGTGELFF.

The chain joins TRBV12-3 or TRBV12-4 to TRBJ1-2; maybe TRBD1 (5 bases). V lost 5 bases and J 0 bases, leaving 7 bases between the germline ends. This CDR3 spans 13 amino acids. The CDR3 coding sequence is TGTGCCAGCAGTCAGACAGCTAACTATGGCTACACCTTC. It codes for CASSQTANYGYTF.